The sequence of this T cell receptor (beta chain) was determined in a study of blood T cell repertoires in COVID-19. Whole-study context: Specimens from acute and convalescent COVID-19 originated in the United States, Italy and Spain. PBMCs, B-cell-depleted T cells, or T cells were the source of the cDNA or gDNA that made up the material.

The germline CDR1 and CDR2 sequences are SGHRS and YFSETQ. V lost 0 bases, J lost 0 bases, and 10 bases lay in between. The CDR3 extends over 16 amino acids. Study processing details: It was from reference gene primer amplification that nucleated cell counts were estimated. Profiling relied on immunoSEQ multiplex PCR, and the TCRdb table lists in-frame clones only, not all of them. The V and J calls and the clone size are those of that table, but D and trimming were determined from the DNA. This sample carries 200,000 to 300,000 clones, 70% to 90% of them seen once, and the ten largest clones take around 5%. Followed over time, Seattle patients had been enrolled while infection was active.

The specimen sequenced was peripheral blood. This chain connects TRBV5-1 to TRBJ1-3; D is perhaps TRBD1 (5 bases). This clonotype originated in a woman aged 60 to 75 with COVID-19, enrolled during active disease. The CDR3 coding sequence is TGCGCCAGCAGCTTGGAGGGGACTGTCTCTGGAAACACCATATATTTT. Translated, it gives CASSLEGTVSGNTIYF.